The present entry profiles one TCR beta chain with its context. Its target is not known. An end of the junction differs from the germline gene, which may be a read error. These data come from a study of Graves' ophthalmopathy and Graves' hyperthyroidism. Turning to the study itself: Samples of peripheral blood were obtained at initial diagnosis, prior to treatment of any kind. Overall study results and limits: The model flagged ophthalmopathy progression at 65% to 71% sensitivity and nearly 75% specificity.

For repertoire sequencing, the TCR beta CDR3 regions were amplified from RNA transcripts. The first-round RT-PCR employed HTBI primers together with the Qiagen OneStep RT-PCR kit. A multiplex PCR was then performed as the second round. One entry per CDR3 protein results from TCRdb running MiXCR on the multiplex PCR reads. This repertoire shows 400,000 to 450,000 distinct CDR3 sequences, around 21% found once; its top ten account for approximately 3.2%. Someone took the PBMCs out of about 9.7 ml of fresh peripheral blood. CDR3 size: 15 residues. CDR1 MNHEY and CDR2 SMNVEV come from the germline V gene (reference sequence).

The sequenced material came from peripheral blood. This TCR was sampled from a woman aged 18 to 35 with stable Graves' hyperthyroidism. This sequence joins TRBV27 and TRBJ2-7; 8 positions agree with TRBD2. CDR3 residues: CASSYSGEGSYEQCF. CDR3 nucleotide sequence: TGTGCCAGCTCCTATAGCGGGGAGGGTAGCTACGAGCAGTGCTTC.